This TCR beta chain was recorded in a study of vaccination and CD4 T cells after COVID-19. Study overall: Participants were administered two doses of either the BNT162b2 or the mRNA-1273 vaccine.

Treatment defined: 10-day PBMC culture with coronavirus spike peptide pools or control peptides (ViraFEST assay). Per-well cultures of two million PBMCs received 8 to 10 IU/ml IL-2 and approximately 10 ug/ml peptide pools. This CDR3 region has 14 residues. Looked up from germline, CDR1 is SQVTM and CDR2 is ANQGSEA. The trim removed 4 bases at V and 9 bases at J, leaving 7 bases unmatched. This clonotype was seen a handful of times. Its antigen is as yet unknown. Sequenced with the Oncomine TCR Beta short-read assay was DNA taken from cultured CD4+ T cells. Cultured CD4+ T cells yielded the extracted genomic DNA. TCRdb used MiXCR to reprocess the PCR reads, holding one entry per CDR3 protein. The table has approximately 18,000 distinct CDR3 sequences, around 56% seen once.

The sequenced sample consisted of CD4+ T cells from blood, cultured in vitro. The origin of this receptor is a human donor who had recovered from COVID-19. This chain uses TRBV29-1 with TRBJ1-6; TRBD1 matches at 9 bases. The CDR3 nucleotides are TGCAGCGTTGTTGAAGACAGGGGGGTTTCACCCCTCCACTTT. It is translated as CSVVEDRGVSPLHF.